The clone carrying this T cell receptor (beta chain) appeared once. The sample is drawn from a study of CD8+CD57+ T cells in acquired aplastic anemia. Study background: Yields of DNA that came from sorted CD4+ and CD8+ cells averaged about 3.4 ug.

Genomic DNA constituted the template upon which TCR beta VDJ and CDR3 profiling was performed. TCRdb passed the reads through MiXCR, listing each CDR3 protein once. The top ten hold about 8% of the sample, which has around 68,000 distinct CDR3 sequences, almost 55% seen once. The CDR3 spans 15 residues. Germline CDR1 SGHAT, CDR2 FQDESV (reference sequence). V lost 5 bases, J lost 5 bases, and 7 bases stayed unmatched. This receptor was taken from a human donor in good health, serving as a control. The chain joins TRBV11-1 to TRBJ2-1, with 9 bases matching TRBD2. The sequenced sample consisted of sorted CD4+, CD8+, or CD8+CD57+ T cells (not recorded which) from PBMCs. CDR3 coding DNA: TGTGCCAGCAGCCTAAGCGGGAGGATGGACAATGAGCAGTTCTTC. Its translation: CASSLSGRMDNEQFF.